A single sample is the source of the 29 T cell receptor beta chains below, sequenced in a study of neurological immune-mediated disorders. Time point given: longitudinal time-point 1 (baseline). TCRdb called the 5' RACE reads again in MiXCR, with one record for every CDR3 protein. The table shows 40,000 or so distinct CDR3 sequences, with under 4% occurring only once. The specimen was PBMCs. The source of these receptors is a woman aged 55-69 years with multiple sclerosis.

At least ten counts were recorded for this clonotype. The chain employs TRBV20-1 and TRBJ2-3, with D perhaps TRBD1 (5 bases). Germline CDR1 reads DFQATT; CDR2 reads SNEGSKA (reference sequence). There are 12 residues in the CDR3. V lost 7 bases and J lost 2, with 10 bases in between. For the CDR3, the DNA is TGCAGTGAGTCGACAGCCACAGATACGCAGTATTTT. Translating gives CSESTATDTQYF.

There are many counts of this clonotype. CDR3 sequence: CSAREPRGGLYNEQFF. The CDR3 DNA sequence: TGCAGTGCTAGAGAGCCCCGAGGGGGGCTATACAATGAGCAGTTCTTC. V gene TRBV20-1 combines with J gene TRBJ2-1, with D perhaps given as TRBD1 or TRBD2 (6 bases each). Per the germline V gene, CDR1 is DFQATT and CDR2 is SNEGSKA (reference sequence). Between the trimmed V and J ends, which lost 0 bases and 4 bases, there was a span of 16 bases. This CDR3 contains 16 residues.

This clonotype was detected ten times or more. The V gene is TRBV5-1, the J gene TRBJ1-5; D ambiguous. The CDR3 runs 14 residues. Germline V gene data show CDR1 as SGHRS and CDR2 as YFSETQ. The V and J ends lost 0 bases and 3 bases respectively, with 7 bases between them. CDR3 residues: CASSLAGDNQPQHF. The CDR3 nucleotides read TGCGCCAGCAGCTTGGCCGGGGACAATCAGCCCCAGCATTTT.

The sample holds many counts of this clonotype. The J gene is TRBJ1-6, the V gene TRBV5-1; 7 nucleotides agree with TRBD1. The CDR3 totals 16 residues. CDR1 is SGHRS, CDR2 YFSETQ, per germline. The ends lost 2 bases at V and 9 bases at J; junction bases unmatched: 11. CDR3 sequence (DNA): TGCGCCAGCAGCTTCGACAGGGATTTTCCGTCTTCACCCCTCCACTTT. Amino acids: CASSFDRDFPSSPLHF.

Of note for this clonotype: This could be a read error, since a much larger clone is one nucleotide away. The CDR3 does not end in the conserved phenylalanine or tryptophan, so this is likely a read error. No DNA is shown, since the ends of the CDR3 on it are uncertain; the CDR3 is the one TCRdb lists. V is TRBV12-3 or TRBV12-4 and J is TRBJ2-4; the tabulated D call, TRBD2, remains unverified against the DNA. The CDR3 region is 14 residues in length, termini included. The CDR3 loop reads CASSLAAGLARADC.

This clonotype was counted ten times or more. V and J are TRBV5-5 and TRBJ2-3; no clear D gene. The CDR3 covers 14 residues. Germline V gene sequence: CDR1 SGHKS, CDR2 YYEKEE (reference sequence). V shed 1 base and J shed 0 bases, with 6 bases lying between them. The CDR3 bases are TGTGCCAGCAGCTTGACACCTAGCACAGATACGCAGTATTTT. It translates to CASSLTPSTDTQYF.

This clonotype came up many times. The rearrangement links TRBV18 to TRBJ1-4; maybe TRBD1 (5 bases). Deletions cut 5 bases from V and 7 bases from J, with 11 bases between. There are 13 residues in the CDR3. Germline CDR1 and CDR2: KGHSH and LQKENI. CDR3 bases: TGTGCCAGCTCATCTGACAGCGGTGAAAAACTGTTTTTT. Translating it yields CASSSDSGEKLFF. Combining the CDR3 with reference TRBV18 and TRBJ1-4 gives the whole variable domain NAGVMQNPRHLVRRRGQEARLRCSPMKGHSHVYWYRQLPEEGLKFMVYLQKENIIDESGMPKERFSAEFPKEGPSILRIQQVVRGDSAAYFCASSSDSGEKLFFGSGTQLSVL.

This clonotype has at least ten counts. The gene calls are TRBV2 and TRBJ1-1, with a possible D match to TRBD1 (6 bases). The CDR3 consists of 13 residues. V was cut by 7 bases and J by 0 bases, with 9 bases left in between. CDR1 and CDR2 from the germline V gene are SNHLY and FYNNEI. The CDR3 here is CASTDSLNTEAFF. In DNA, the CDR3 is TGTGCCAGCACGGACAGCTTGAACACTGAAGCTTTCTTT. Full variable domain (outside the CDR3, taken from reference TRBV2 and TRBJ1-1): EPEVTQTPSHQVTQMGQEVILRCVPISNHLYFYWYRQILGQKVEFLVSFYNNEISEKSEIFDDQFSVERPDGSNFTLKIRSTKLEDSAMYFCASTDSLNTEAFFGQGTRLTVV.

This clonotype was observed many times. V and J are TRBV20-1 and TRBJ2-3; 8 positions match TRBD2. Germline V gene data show CDR1 as DFQATT and CDR2 as SNEGSKA (reference sequence). Unmatched junction bases numbered 6, after V lost 3 bases and J lost 1 base. CDR3 length equals 15 residues. The CDR3 loop is CSARSSSGRTDTQYF. The CDR3 DNA reads as TGCAGTGCTAGGAGTTCTAGCGGGCGCACAGATACGCAGTATTTT.

This clonotype was picked up many times. The CDR3 here is CASSPLPGVVDTQYF. CDR3 in DNA: TGTGCCAGCAGTCCCCTGCCGGGGGTAGTAGATACGCAGTATTTT. This chain uses TRBV5-6 with TRBJ2-3, with D possibly matching TRBD2 (6 bases). V was pared by 5 bases and J by 5 bases, with 18 bases between. Germline CDR1 SGHDT, CDR2 YYEEEE. The CDR3 contains 15 residues. Complete variable domain (other parts from reference TRBV5-6 and TRBJ2-3): DAGVTQSPTHLIKTRGQQVTLRCSPKSGHDTVSWYQQALGQGPQFIFQYYEEEERQRGNFPDRFSGHQFPNYSSELNVNALLLGDSALYLCASSPLPGVVDTQYFGPGTRLTVL.

This clonotype was picked up many times. A read error may produce the germline difference seen at one junction end. The chain combines TRBV12-3 or TRBV12-4 with TRBJ2-5; either TRBD1 or TRBD2 may supply D (6 bases each). This CDR3 comprises 13 residues. As DNA, the CDR3 is TGTGCCACCAGTTGGGGGGCAGAGGAGACCCAGTACTTC. Protein sequence: CATSWGAEETQYF.

This clonotype was recorded many times. The rearrangement joins TRBV12-3 or TRBV12-4 to TRBJ2-2; possibly TRBD1 for D (6 bases). CDR3 length: 14 amino acids. The V gene lost 6 bases and the J gene lost 0 bases, with 8 bases spanning the gap. CDR3 nucleotide sequence: TGTGCCAGCAGAGACAGGTCGAACACCGGGGAGCTGTTTTTT. It yields the protein CASRDRSNTGELFF.

This clonotype was counted at least ten times. CDR3 nucleotides: TGTGCCACCAGTACCGACGGACGTAGCAATCAGCCCCAGCATTTT. It is translated as CATSTDGRSNQPQHF. The rearrangement links TRBV15 to TRBJ1-5; no reliable D call. V was clipped by 6 bases and J by 0 bases, with 12 bases between them. The germline V gene encodes CDR1 LNHNV and CDR2 YYDKDF (reference sequence). This CDR3 has 15 amino acids.

The CDR3 DNA reads TGTGCCAGCAGCTCCCCCCCGGACAGGACGTCCTACGAGCAGTACTTC. It translates to CASSSPPDRTSYEQYF. This chain joins TRBV7-9 and TRBJ2-7; 7 bases match TRBD1. The germline V gene has CDR1 SEHNR and CDR2 FQNEAQ (reference sequence). CDR3 length: 16 amino acids. V lost 4 bases to trimming and J lost 1 base; unmatched junction nucleotides: 10.

This clonotype has at least ten counts. A much more abundant neighbour one base away suggests this may be a read error. The chain is built from TRBV20-1 and TRBJ2-7; D gene uncertain. V lost 3 bases to trimming and J lost 3 bases, with 15 bases between them. This CDR3 is 14 amino acids long. CDR1 is DFQATT, CDR2 SNEGSKA, per germline (reference sequence). DNA for the CDR3: TGCAGTGCTAGGGGCGGAAAGGTAAACTACGAGCAGTACTTC. It codes for CSARGGKVNYEQYF.

This clonotype has at least ten counts. The V call is TRBV9, the J call TRBJ1-5; 9 bases are shared with TRBD1. Germline assignment: CDR1 SGDLS and CDR2 YYNGEE. The CDR3 totals 15 residues. V dropped 0 bases and J dropped 4; count of bases not matched to a gene: 2. CDR3 protein: CASSVGGTGNQPQHF. The CDR3 bases are TGTGCCAGCAGCGTAGGCGGGACAGGGAATCAGCCCCAGCATTTT.

This clonotype appeared many times. This chain links TRBV5-1 with TRBJ2-7; D is undetermined. V lost 0 bases to trimming and J lost 2 bases, with 9 bases between them. The CDR3 runs 14 residues. Germline values: CDR1 SGHRS, CDR2 YFSETQ. The CDR3 DNA reads TGCGCCAGCAGCTTGGAACAGTACACCTACGAGCAGTACTTC. Its protein product is CASSLEQYTYEQYF.

The rearrangement uses TRBV18 and TRBJ2-1, with 10 bases that match TRBD2. CDR3 length equals 15 residues. The germline gives CDR1 KGHSH, CDR2 LQKENI. Losses at the gene ends were 1 base for V and 9 bases for J; bases not matched to a gene: 6. CDR3 in amino acids: CASSPRQRGGSEQFF. Written as DNA, the CDR3 is TGTGCCAGCTCACCACGCCAGCGGGGGGGTAGTGAGCAGTTCTTC.

This clonotype showed up many times. The chain couples TRBV20-1 to TRBJ1-2, with D unresolved. The germline V gene has CDR1 DFQATT and CDR2 SNEGSKA (reference sequence). The ends were cut back, 6 bases at V and 2 bases at J, with 16 bases in the middle. CDR3 length: 14 residues. The CDR3 DNA reads TGCAGTGCAAAAATCCCTACGATCAACTATGGCTACACCTTC. The encoded protein is CSAKIPTINYGYTF.

This clonotype was detected ten times or more. The gene calls are TRBV5-1 and TRBJ1-2, with 8 bases aligning to TRBD1. CDR1 is SGHRS and CDR2 is YFSETQ in the germline V gene. V shed 4 bases, J shed 1 base, and the junction held 6 bases outside the gene matches. The CDR3 sequence is 15 residues long. CDR3 in amino acids: CASSPNRGDNYGYTF. CDR3 sequence (DNA): TGCGCCAGCAGCCCTAACAGGGGGGATAACTATGGCTACACCTTC. The full variable domain, its missing parts supplied by reference TRBV5-1 and TRBJ1-2, is KAGVTQTPRYLIKTRGQQVTLSCSPISGHRSVSWYQQTPGQGLQFLFEYFSETQRNKGNFPGRFSGRQFSNSRSEMNVSTLELGDSALYLCASSPNRGDNYGYTFGSGTRLTVV.

This clonotype was recorded many times. The chain employs TRBV12-3 or TRBV12-4 and TRBJ2-2; D not resolved. V was trimmed by 3 bases and J by 4 bases, leaving 6 bases between them. The CDR3 is made up of 13 amino acids. DNA of the CDR3: TGTGCCAGCAGTTTTAGGGCCACCGGGGAGCTGTTTTTT. It codes for CASSFRATGELFF.

In the case of this clonotype: A clone one base away is much larger, so this may be a read error. The chain couples TRBV20-1 to TRBJ1-1; no clear D gene. From germline, CDR1 is DFQATT and CDR2 SNEGSKA (reference sequence). The CDR3 has 13 residues. The CDR3 DNA follows: TGCAGTGCTAGAGATTCAGGAGACACTGCAGCTTTCTTT. This codes for CSARDSGDTAAFF.

This clonotype has at least ten counts. The rearrangement links TRBV7-9 to TRBJ1-1, with 7 bases that match TRBD1. The trim removed 3 bases at V and 7 bases at J, leaving 8 bases unmatched. Germline V gene lookup returns CDR1 SEHNR and CDR2 FQNEAQ (reference sequence). The CDR3 has 14 residues. CDR3 region: CASSLSQGLNEAFF. Here the CDR3 DNA reads TGTGCCAGCAGCTTGTCACAGGGGTTAAATGAAGCTTTCTTT.

This clonotype is labeled as medium-sized. V and J are TRBV20-1 and TRBJ2-4; D is unresolved. This CDR3 region has 14 residues. V shed 7 bases and J shed 2 bases, with 15 bases lying between them. CDR1 and CDR2 (germline): DFQATT, SNEGSKA (reference sequence). The CDR3 sequence is CSGEGVGSKNIQYF. The CDR3 DNA is TGCAGTGGAGAAGGAGTCGGGTCCAAAAACATTCAGTACTTC.

About this clonotype: A much larger clone lies a single base off, so this may be a read error. J is TRBJ2-1 and V is TRBV18; tentatively, D is TRBD1 (5 bases). V was trimmed by 7 bases and J by 4 bases, leaving 20 bases between them. This CDR3 contains 16 residues. Germline V gene sequence: CDR1 KGHSH, CDR2 LQKENI. In nucleotides, the CDR3 is TGTGCCAGCTATTTTCAAGGACAAGTAAATTACAATGAGCAGTTCTTC. Protein sequence: CASYFQGQVNYNEQFF.

This clonotype came up many times. The chain uses TRBV6-2 or TRBV6-3 and TRBJ1-2; possibly TRBD1 for D (5 bases). The V gene's germline CDR1 is MNHEY and CDR2 SVGEGT. CDR3 length: 13 residues. Trimming removed 7 bases from V and 3 bases from J, with 12 bases in between. CDR3 sequence reads: CASTETAHYGYTF. The CDR3 region has the DNA TGTGCCAGCACCGAGACAGCCCACTATGGCTACACCTTC.

The chain is built from TRBV6-5 and TRBJ1-5; tentative D call: TRBD1 (6 bases). Trimming shortened V by 0 bases and J by 7 bases, and 13 bases separated the two germline ends. In germline, CDR1 is MNHEY, CDR2 SVGAGI. The length of the CDR3 is 15 residues. This CDR3 is CASSYSRGGEQPQHF. The CDR3 DNA reads TGTGCCAGCAGTTACTCAAGAGGGGGGGAACAGCCCCAGCATTTT.

Relative to its sample, this clonotype is medium-sized. The V gene is TRBV5-1, the J gene TRBJ1-5, with 9 positions matching TRBD1. The germline V gene has CDR1 SGHRS and CDR2 YFSETQ. J gave up 6 bases and V 4 bases, and 8 bases lay outside the gene matches. This CDR3 has 15 amino acids. CDR3 region: CASSPGDRDPQPQHF. CDR3 DNA sequence: TGCGCCAGCAGCCCGGGGGACAGGGACCCTCAGCCCCAGCATTTT.

This clonotype was found many times. The V and J genes are TRBV5-1 and TRBJ2-1; D possibly corresponds to TRBD2 (6 bases). CDR1 is SGHRS, CDR2 YFSETQ, per germline. V was cut by 2 bases and J by 7 bases, with 13 bases left in between. This CDR3 spans 14 amino acids. CDR3 in DNA: TGCGCCAGCAGCTTCCAGACTAGTGTGAATGAGCAGTTCTTC. Translating it yields CASSFQTSVNEQFF.